The following is a TCR beta chain sequence with its context. Its target is unknown. Template-switch 5'RACE cDNA synthesis added a 10-nucleotide unique molecular identifier. From the 5' RACE reads, TCRdb called clonotypes with MiXCR, one entry per CDR3 protein. The data hold roughly 65,000 distinct CDR3 sequences, with about 4% observed a single time. V dropped 3 bases and J dropped 6; count of bases not matched to a gene: 12. CDR1 is DFQATT, CDR2 SNEGSKA, per germline (reference sequence). CDR3 length equals 16 residues. This record comes from a study of neurological immune-mediated disorders. Unsorted libraries used 2 million PBMCs kept at -80 degrees C. Study results and caveats: With the multiple sclerosis repertoire cluster, none of the clinical or MRI features showed an association.

The chain couples TRBV20-1 to TRBJ2-1; 9 bases fit TRBD2. The TCR was taken from a man between 45 and 60 years old with multiple sclerosis. The sample comprised PBMCs. The CDR3 reads CSASHLLAGELNEQFF. Written as DNA, the CDR3 is TGCAGTGCTAGTCATTTGTTAGCGGGGGAGCTCAATGAGCAGTTCTTC.